This TCR beta chain is from a study of cytotoxic CD8 clonotypes in ibrutinib-treated CLL. Libraries were prepared by immunoSEQ multiplex PCR; TCRdb keeps only in-frame clonotypes and omits some of them. The data show tens of thousands of clones, roughly 86% seen once. The CDR3 sequence is 15 residues long. Germline V gene sequence: CDR1 SGDLS, CDR2 YYNGEE. Trimming removed 3 bases at V and 6 bases at J, with 19 bases between. This clone was observed a single time. This specimen consisted of PBMCs, obtained before ibrutinib treatment. This TCR was sampled from a human donor with chronic lymphocytic leukemia. The genes are TRBV9 and TRBJ2-7; D may correspond to TRBD1 or TRBD2 (5 bases each). In nucleotides, the CDR3 is TGTGCCAGCAGCGCAATTCTGGGGGAGATTTGCGAGCAGTACTTC. It codes for CASSAILGEICEQYF.